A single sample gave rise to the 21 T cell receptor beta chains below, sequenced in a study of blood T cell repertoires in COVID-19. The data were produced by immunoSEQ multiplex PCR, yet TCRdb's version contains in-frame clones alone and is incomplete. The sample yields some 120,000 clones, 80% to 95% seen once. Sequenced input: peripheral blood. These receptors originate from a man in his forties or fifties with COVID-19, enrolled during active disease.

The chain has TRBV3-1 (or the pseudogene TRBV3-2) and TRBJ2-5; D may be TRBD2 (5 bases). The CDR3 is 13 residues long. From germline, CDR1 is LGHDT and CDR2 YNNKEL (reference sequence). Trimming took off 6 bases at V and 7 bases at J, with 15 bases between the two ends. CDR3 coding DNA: TGTGCCAGCAGTCCGGAGCGACGGGGGACCCAGTACTTC. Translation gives CASSPERRGTQYF.

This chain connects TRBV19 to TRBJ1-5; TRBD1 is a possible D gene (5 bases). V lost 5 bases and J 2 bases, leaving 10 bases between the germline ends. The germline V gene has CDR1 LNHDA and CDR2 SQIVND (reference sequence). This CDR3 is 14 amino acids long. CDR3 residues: CASSEQGGNQPQHF. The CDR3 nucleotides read TGTGCCAGTAGTGAGCAGGGTGGCAATCAGCCCCAGCATTTT.

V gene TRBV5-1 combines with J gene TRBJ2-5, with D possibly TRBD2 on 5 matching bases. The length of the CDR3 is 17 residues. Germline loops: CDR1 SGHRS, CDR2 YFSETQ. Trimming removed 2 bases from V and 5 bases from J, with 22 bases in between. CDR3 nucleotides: TGCGCCAGCAGCTTTGCCCAAAACTCGGGATGGTTGGAGACCCAGTACTTC. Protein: CASSFAQNSGWLETQYF. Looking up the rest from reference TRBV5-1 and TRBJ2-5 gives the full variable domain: KAGVTQTPRYLIKTRGQQVTLSCSPISGHRSVSWYQQTPGQGLQFLFEYFSETQRNKGNFPGRFSGRQFSNSRSEMNVSTLELGDSALYLCASSFAQNSGWLETQYFGPGTRLLVL.

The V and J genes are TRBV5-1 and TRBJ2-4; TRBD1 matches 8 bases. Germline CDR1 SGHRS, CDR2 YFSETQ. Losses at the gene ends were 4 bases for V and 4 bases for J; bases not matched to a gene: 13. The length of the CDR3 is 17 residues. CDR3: CASSDIPGQVIKNIQYF. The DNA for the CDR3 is TGCGCCAGCAGCGACATACCGGGACAGGTCATAAAAAACATTCAGTACTTC. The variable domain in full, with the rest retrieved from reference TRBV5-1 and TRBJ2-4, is KAGVTQTPRYLIKTRGQQVTLSCSPISGHRSVSWYQQTPGQGLQFLFEYFSETQRNKGNFPGRFSGRQFSNSRSEMNVSTLELGDSALYLCASSDIPGQVIKNIQYFGAGTRLSVL.

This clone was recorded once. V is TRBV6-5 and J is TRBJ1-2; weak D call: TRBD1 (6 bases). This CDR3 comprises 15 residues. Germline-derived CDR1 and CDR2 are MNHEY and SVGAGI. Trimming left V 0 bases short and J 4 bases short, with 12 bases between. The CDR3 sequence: CASSYSQGRSYGYTF. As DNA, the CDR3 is TGTGCCAGCAGTTACTCACAGGGTCGTAGCTATGGCTACACCTTC.

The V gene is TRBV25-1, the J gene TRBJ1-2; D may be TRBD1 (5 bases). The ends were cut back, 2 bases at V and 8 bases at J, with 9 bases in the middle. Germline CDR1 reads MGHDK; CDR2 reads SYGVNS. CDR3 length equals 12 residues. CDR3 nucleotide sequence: TGTGCCAGCAGTGAAGGGGGGAGAGGCTACACCTTC. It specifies CASSEGGRGYTF.

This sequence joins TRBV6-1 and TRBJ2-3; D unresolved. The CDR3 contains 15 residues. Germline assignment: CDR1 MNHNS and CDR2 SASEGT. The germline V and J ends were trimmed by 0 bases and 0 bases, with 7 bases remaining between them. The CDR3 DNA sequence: TGTGCCAGCAGTGAAGCGGGCCGTAGCACAGATACGCAGTATTTT. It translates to CASSEAGRSTDTQYF.

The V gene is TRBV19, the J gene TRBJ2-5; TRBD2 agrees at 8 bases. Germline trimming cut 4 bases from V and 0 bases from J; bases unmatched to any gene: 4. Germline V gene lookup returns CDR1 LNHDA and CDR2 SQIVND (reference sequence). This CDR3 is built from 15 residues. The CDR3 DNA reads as TGTGCCAGTAGTACGGCTAGCGGGTACCAAGAGACCCAGTACTTC. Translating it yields CASSTASGYQETQYF.

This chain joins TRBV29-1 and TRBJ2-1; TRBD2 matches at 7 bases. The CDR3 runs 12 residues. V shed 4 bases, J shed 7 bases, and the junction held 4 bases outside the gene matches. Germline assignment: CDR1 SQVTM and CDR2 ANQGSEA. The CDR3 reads CSVGGLLNEQFF. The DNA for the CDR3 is TGCAGCGTTGGGGGACTACTAAATGAGCAGTTCTTC.

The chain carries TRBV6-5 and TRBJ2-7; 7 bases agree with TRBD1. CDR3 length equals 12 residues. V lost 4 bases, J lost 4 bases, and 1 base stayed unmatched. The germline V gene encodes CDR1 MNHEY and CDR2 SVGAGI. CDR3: CASSSTGYEQYF. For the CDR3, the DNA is TGTGCCAGCAGTTCGACAGGGTACGAGCAGTACTTC.

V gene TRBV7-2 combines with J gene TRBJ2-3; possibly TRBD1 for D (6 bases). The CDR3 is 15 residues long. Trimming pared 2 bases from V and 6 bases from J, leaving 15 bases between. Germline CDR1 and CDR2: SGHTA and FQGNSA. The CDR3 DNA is TGTGCCAGCAGCTTATATGGGCAGGGGTCGGATACGCAGTATTTT. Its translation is CASSLYGQGSDTQYF.

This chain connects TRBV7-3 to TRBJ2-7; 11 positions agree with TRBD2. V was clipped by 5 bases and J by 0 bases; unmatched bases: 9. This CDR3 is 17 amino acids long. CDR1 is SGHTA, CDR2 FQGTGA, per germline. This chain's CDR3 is CASSPRLAGLCSYEQYV. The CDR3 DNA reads TGTGCCAGCAGCCCCCGACTAGCGGGATTATGCTCCTACGAGCAGTACGTC.

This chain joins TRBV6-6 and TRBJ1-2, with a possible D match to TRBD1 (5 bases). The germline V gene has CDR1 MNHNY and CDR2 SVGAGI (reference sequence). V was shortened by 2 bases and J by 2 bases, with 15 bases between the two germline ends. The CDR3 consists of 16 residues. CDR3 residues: CASSYIGGGINYGYTF. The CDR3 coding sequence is TGTGCCAGCAGTTACATCGGTGGGGGGATAAACTATGGCTACACCTTC.

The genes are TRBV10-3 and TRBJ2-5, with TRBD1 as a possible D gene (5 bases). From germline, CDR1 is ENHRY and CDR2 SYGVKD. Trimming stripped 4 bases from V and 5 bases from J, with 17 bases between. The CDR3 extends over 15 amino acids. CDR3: CAISGKRTPKETQYF. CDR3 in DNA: TGTGCCATCAGTGGGAAGAGGACACCAAAGGAGACCCAGTACTTC.

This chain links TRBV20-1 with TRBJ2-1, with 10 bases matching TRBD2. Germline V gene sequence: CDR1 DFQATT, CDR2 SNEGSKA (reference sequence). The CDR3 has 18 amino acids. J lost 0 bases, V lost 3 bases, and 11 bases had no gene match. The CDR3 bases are TGCAGTGCTAGTAAACCCCCCCCTAGCGGGAGCTCCTACAATGAGCAGTTCTTC. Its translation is CSASKPPPSGSSYNEQFF.

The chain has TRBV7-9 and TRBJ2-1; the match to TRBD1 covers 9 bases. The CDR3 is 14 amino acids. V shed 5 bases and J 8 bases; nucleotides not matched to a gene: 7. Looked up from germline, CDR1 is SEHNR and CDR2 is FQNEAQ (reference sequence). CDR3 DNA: TGTGCCAGCAGCCCAGGGACAGGGCGGTATGAGCAGTTCTTC. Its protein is CASSPGTGRYEQFF.

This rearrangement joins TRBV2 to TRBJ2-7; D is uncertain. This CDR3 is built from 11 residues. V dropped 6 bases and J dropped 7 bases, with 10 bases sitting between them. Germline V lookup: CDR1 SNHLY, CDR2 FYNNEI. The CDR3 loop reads CASSKRGEQYF. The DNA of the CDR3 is TGTGCCAGCAGCAAAAGAGGAGAGCAGTACTTC.

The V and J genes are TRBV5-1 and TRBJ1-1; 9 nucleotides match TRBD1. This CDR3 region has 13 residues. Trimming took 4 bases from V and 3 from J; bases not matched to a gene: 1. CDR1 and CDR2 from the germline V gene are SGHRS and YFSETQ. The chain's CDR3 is CASSRTGDTEAFF. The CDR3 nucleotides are TGCGCCAGCAGCCGGACAGGGGACACTGAAGCTTTCTTT.

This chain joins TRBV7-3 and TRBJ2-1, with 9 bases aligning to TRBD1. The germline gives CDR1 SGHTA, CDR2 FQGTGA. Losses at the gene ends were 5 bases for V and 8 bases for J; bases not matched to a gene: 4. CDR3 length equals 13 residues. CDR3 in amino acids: CASSQQGADEQFF. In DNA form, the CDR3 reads TGTGCCAGCAGCCAACAGGGGGCCGATGAGCAGTTCTTC.

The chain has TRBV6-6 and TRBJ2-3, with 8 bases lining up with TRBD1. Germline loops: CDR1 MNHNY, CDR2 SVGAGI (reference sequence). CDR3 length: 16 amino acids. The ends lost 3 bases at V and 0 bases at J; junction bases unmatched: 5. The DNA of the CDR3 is TGTGCCAGCAGTTATTCCGGGACAGGAAGCACAGATACGCAGTATTTT. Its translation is CASSYSGTGSTDTQYF.

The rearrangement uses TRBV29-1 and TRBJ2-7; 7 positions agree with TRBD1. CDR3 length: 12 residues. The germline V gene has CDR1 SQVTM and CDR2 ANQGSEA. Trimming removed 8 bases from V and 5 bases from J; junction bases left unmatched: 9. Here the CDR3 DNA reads TGCAGCTTCCGGACAGGTGGGGACGAGCAGTACTTC. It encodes CSFRTGGDEQYF.